This T cell receptor beta chain was recovered during a study of blood T cell repertoires in COVID-19. About the research overall: Researchers got acute and convalescent COVID-19 samples from the United States, Italy and Spain. The cDNA or gDNA used as material had been derived from T cells, B-cell-depleted T cells, or PBMCs.

The CDR3 sequence is 15 residues long. The germline gives CDR1 SGHDT, CDR2 YYEEEE. The V gene end was trimmed by 4 bases and the J gene end by 8 bases; junction bases not matched to a gene: 13. In the source study's methods: Estimation of nucleated cell counts relied on the amplification of reference gene primers. Only in-frame clones appear in the TCRdb table, and some are missing; sequencing was by immunoSEQ multiplex PCR. V and J calls and clone size are as listed in that table; D and trimming were resolved from the DNA. The sample has 220,000 or so clones; around 84% are singletons. The receptor was isolated from a man aged 25-45 years with active or convalescent COVID-19. The rearrangement links TRBV5-6 to TRBJ1-2; 8 nucleotides match TRBD1. What was sequenced was peripheral blood. The CDR3 loop is CASSPTRTGRRGYTF. The CDR3 coding sequence is TGTGCCAGCAGCCCAACCCGGACAGGGAGGAGAGGCTACACCTTC.